The next 27 T cell receptor beta chains were all read from a single sample in a study of cytomegalovirus exposure and HLA in healthy donors. Use of 60 Vbeta and 13 Jbeta primers characterized the PCR. Profiled with immunoSEQ multiplex PCR; TCRdb holds only in-frame clones, not every one. The sample carries 120,000 or so clones, 81% recorded once. The specimen sequenced was PBMCs. These receptors all stem from a man younger than 30 in good health and CMV-seropositive.

CDR3 nucleotides: TGTGCCAGTAGTACCCAGCGGGGGGGGTCCAATGAGCAGTTCTTC. This translates into CASSTQRGGSNEQFF. V gene TRBV19 combines with J gene TRBJ2-1, with 10 positions matching TRBD2. Per the germline V gene, CDR1 is LNHDA and CDR2 is SQIVND (reference sequence). The CDR3 is made up of 15 amino acids. V was clipped by 4 bases and J by 6 bases; unmatched bases: 6. Full variable domain (rest looked up from reference TRBV19 and TRBJ2-1): DGGITQSPKYLFRKEGQNVTLSCEQNLNHDAMYWYRQDPGQGLRLIYYSQIVNDFQKGDIAEGYSVSREKKESFPLTVTSAQKNPTAFYLCASSTQRGGSNEQFFGPGTRLTVL.

This chain joins TRBV19 and TRBJ2-3; TRBD1 matches 7 bases. CDR1 and CDR2 (germline): LNHDA, SQIVND (reference sequence). V was pared by 3 bases and J by 3 bases, with 9 bases of the junction left unmatched. The CDR3 totals 16 residues. In nucleotides, the CDR3 is TGTGCCAGTAGTATTCTTCGCCCAGGGGGAACAGATACGCAGTATTTT. Translating gives CASSILRPGGTDTQYF.

In nucleotides, the CDR3 is TGTGCCAGCAGGGGCGGGACAGAGTCACAAGAGACCCAGTACTTC. This sequence encodes CASRGGTESQETQYF. This chain uses TRBV6-1 with TRBJ2-5, with a tentative D call TRBD1 (7 bases). CDR3 length: 15 amino acids. V gave up 6 bases and J gave up 2 bases, with 16 bases separating them. From germline, CDR1 is MNHNS and CDR2 SASEGT.

The chain combines TRBV2 with TRBJ2-5; 7 bases line up with TRBD1. The DNA matches TRBJ2-7 better at its end, which makes the J call doubtful. The V gene's germline CDR1 is SNHLY and CDR2 FYNNEI. The CDR3 is 11 residues long. DNA for the CDR3: TGTGCCACCCAGGGGGCCTACGAGCAGTACTTC. Amino acid sequence: CATQGAYEQYF.

This rearrangement joins TRBV4-3 to TRBJ1-6, with D maybe TRBD1 (6 bases). Per the germline V gene, CDR1 is LGHNA and CDR2 is YSLEER. V was pared by 5 bases and J by 8 bases, with 16 bases between. This CDR3 is 15 amino acids long. The CDR3 DNA sequence: TGCGCCAGCAGCGAAAGGGGGGGGTTAGATTCACCCCTCCACTTT. This translates into CASSERGGLDSPLHF.

This clone was picked up one time. The rearrangement uses TRBV7-9 and TRBJ1-2; the D gene is possibly TRBD1 (5 bases). The CDR3 has 15 residues. V was shortened by 5 bases and J by 0 bases, with 13 bases between the two germline ends. Germline V CDR1 and CDR2: SEHNR, FQNEAQ (reference sequence). This chain's CDR3 is CASSIDSLANYGYTF. The CDR3 bases are TGTGCCAGCAGCATCGACAGTTTAGCTAACTATGGCTACACCTTC. Variable domain in full (rest from reference TRBV7-9 and TRBJ1-2): DTGVSQNPRHKITKRGQNVTFRCDPISEHNRLYWYRQTLGQGPEFLTYFQNEAQLEKSRLLSDRFSAERPKGSFSTLEIQRTEQGDSAMYLCASSIDSLANYGYTFGSGTRLTVV.

The J gene is TRBJ1-1, the V gene TRBV6-1; 7 bases align to TRBD1. Germline V CDR1 and CDR2: MNHNS, SASEGT. V trimming: 4 bases; J trimming: 0 bases; junction bases outside the gene matches: 5. The CDR3 has 15 residues. CDR3 loop: CASSAKTGMNTEAFF. The DNA for the CDR3 is TGTGCCAGCAGTGCCAAGACAGGGATGAACACTGAAGCTTTCTTT.

J is TRBJ1-4 and V is TRBV9; D ambiguous. The CDR3 extends over 15 amino acids. The V and J ends lost 0 bases and 0 bases respectively, with 6 bases between them. CDR1 is SGDLS and CDR2 is YYNGEE in the germline V gene. This CDR3 reads CASSVGKPTNEKLFF. Written as DNA, the CDR3 is TGTGCCAGCAGCGTAGGAAAGCCAACTAATGAAAAACTGTTTTTT.

This chain links TRBV19 with TRBJ1-6; 7 bases fit TRBD1. Germline assignment: CDR1 LNHDA and CDR2 SQIVND (reference sequence). CDR3 length equals 14 residues. Trimming took 6 bases from V and 6 from J; bases not matched to a gene: 5. CDR3 DNA sequence: TGTGCCAGTAGACCGACAGGGAGTAATTCACCCCTCCACTTT. Translation: CASRPTGSNSPLHF.

CDR3 loop: CASTRGLLAGSYNEQFF. CDR3 sequence (DNA): TGTGCCAGCACCAGAGGACTTCTAGCGGGGTCCTACAATGAGCAGTTCTTC. V is TRBV2 and J is TRBJ2-1, with 9 positions matching TRBD2. The CDR3 sequence is 17 residues long. The germline V gene encodes CDR1 SNHLY and CDR2 FYNNEI. V lost 7 bases and J lost 1; bases outside the gene matches: 11.

This clone was found a few times. Other nucleotide sequences from this sample produce the same CDR3. V gene TRBV5-5 combines with J gene TRBJ1-5, with D possibly matching TRBD1 (6 bases). Trimming cost V 5 bases and J 2 bases, with 11 bases left between them. Germline CDR1 is SGHKS and CDR2 is YYEKEE (reference sequence). This CDR3 has 14 amino acids. The CDR3, as DNA: TGTGCCAGCAGGCCAGGGGTGGGCAATCAGCCCCAGCATTTT. Translated, it gives CASRPGVGNQPQHF.

V usage is TRBV28 and J usage is TRBJ1-3; weak D call: TRBD1 (5 bases). V lost 3 bases and J lost 0, with 9 bases in between. CDR3 length: 15 residues. The germline gives CDR1 MDHEN, CDR2 SYDVKM. The CDR3 sequence is CASSLIRGSGNTIYF. CDR3 sequence (DNA): TGTGCCAGCAGTTTGATAAGGGGCTCTGGAAACACCATATATTTT.

This chain joins TRBV11-2 and TRBJ2-7, with TRBD1 as a possible D gene (6 bases). This CDR3 has 14 residues. In germline, CDR1 is SGHAT, CDR2 FQNNGV. V lost 5 bases and J 3 bases, leaving 14 bases between the germline ends. The CDR3 protein is CASSLSDRRYEQYF. The DNA for the CDR3 is TGTGCCAGCAGCCTCAGCGACAGGCGCTACGAGCAGTACTTC.

This chain's CDR3 is CASSEPLEGRGHTDTQYF. The CDR3 DNA follows: TGTGCCAGCAGCGAACCCCTCGAGGGGCGGGGGCACACAGATACGCAGTATTTT. V gene TRBV9 combines with J gene TRBJ2-3, with D maybe TRBD2 (7 bases). Trimming removed 3 bases at V and 2 bases at J, with 22 bases between. The CDR3 runs 18 residues. Germline V gene lookup returns CDR1 SGDLS and CDR2 YYNGEE.

The gene calls are TRBV6-1 and TRBJ1-5; D is ambiguous. Germline CDR1 MNHNS, CDR2 SASEGT. The CDR3 length is 14 residues. The V end was cut by 5 bases, the J end by 5 bases, with 13 bases between. CDR3 in amino acids: CASSSKGEDQPQHF. CDR3 DNA: TGTGCCAGCAGTTCCAAGGGAGAGGATCAGCCCCAGCATTTT.

The genes are TRBV7-6 and TRBJ2-7, with 8 nucleotides matching TRBD1. Germline CDR1 and CDR2: SGHVS and FNYEAQ. J gave up 1 base and V 5 bases, and 4 bases lay outside the gene matches. The CDR3 is 14 amino acids. CDR3 sequence reads: CASSPGTGSYEQYF. CDR3 in DNA: TGTGCCAGCAGCCCCGGGACAGGTTCCTACGAGCAGTACTTC.

This rearrangement joins TRBV27 to TRBJ1-5, with a possible D match to TRBD1 (5 bases). Looked up from germline, CDR1 is MNHEY and CDR2 is SMNVEV (reference sequence). This CDR3 spans 17 amino acids. V was trimmed by 8 bases and J by 0 bases, leaving 20 bases between them. As DNA, the CDR3 is TGTGCCAGCCTGGCCTCGTTTGGGGCTTATAGCAATCAGCCCCAGCATTTT. This translates into CASLASFGAYSNQPQHF.

V gene TRBV19 combines with J gene TRBJ2-7; 14 bases match TRBD2. The V gene's germline CDR1 is LNHDA and CDR2 SQIVND (reference sequence). J gave up 7 bases and V 4 bases, and 12 bases lay outside the gene matches. The CDR3 extends over 17 amino acids. CDR3 loop: CASSSLPGLAGEGEQYF. Here the CDR3 DNA reads TGTGCCAGTAGTAGCCTCCCGGGACTAGCGGGAGAGGGTGAGCAGTACTTC.

The chain combines TRBV7-2 with TRBJ2-7, with 8 bases lining up with TRBD1. The CDR3 runs to 15 residues. The germline V gene encodes CDR1 SGHTA and CDR2 FQGNSA. With V trimmed by 6 bases and J by 6 bases, 13 bases remained unmatched. The CDR3 DNA is TGTGCCAGCAGTCCAGTCCTTGGACAGGGAGGCGAGCAGTACTTC. It translates to CASSPVLGQGGEQYF.

The chain carries TRBV6-1 and TRBJ1-2, with 7 bases matching TRBD1. Germline assignment: CDR1 MNHNS and CDR2 SASEGT. V dropped 0 bases and J dropped 8; count of bases not matched to a gene: 6. The CDR3 runs to 14 residues. CDR3 region: CASSEAARGYGYTF. CDR3 DNA sequence: TGTGCCAGCAGTGAAGCGGCCAGGGGGTACGGCTACACCTTC.

This chain connects TRBV5-1 to TRBJ1-1; no clear D. This CDR3 contains 13 residues. With 0 bases removed from V and 11 bases from J, the gap between germline ends came to 14 bases. CDR1 and CDR2 from the germline V gene are SGHRS and YFSETQ. The CDR3 bases are TGCGCCAGCAGCTTGGAAAGTTCCGACGGGGCTTTCTTT. It yields the protein CASSLESSDGAFF.

The J gene is TRBJ1-5, the V gene TRBV6-6; D call uncertain. Germline V gives CDR1 MNHNY, CDR2 SVGAGI (reference sequence). V lost 0 bases to trimming and J lost 2 bases, with 8 bases between them. The CDR3 is made up of 15 amino acids. The CDR3 region has the DNA TGTGCCAGCAGTTACTCTACACAACGCAATCAGCCCCAGCATTTT. Translated, it gives CASSYSTQRNQPQHF.

The chain couples TRBV30 to TRBJ1-3; D unclear. The CDR3 length is 17 residues. The germline CDR1 and CDR2 sequences are GTSNPN and SVGIG (reference sequence). The V gene lost 1 base and the J gene lost 2 bases, with 18 bases spanning the gap. The CDR3 bases are TGTGCCTGGAGTGACCGGTCAGGCTATTTGCCTGGAAACACCATATATTTT. It yields the protein CAWSDRSGYLPGNTIYF.

The J gene is TRBJ1-5, the V gene TRBV19; 7 nucleotides align to TRBD1. This CDR3 is 14 amino acids long. V shed 4 bases and J 6 bases; nucleotides not matched to a gene: 6. The germline gives CDR1 LNHDA, CDR2 SQIVND (reference sequence). CDR3 residues: CASSTTGIGQPQHF. CDR3 nucleotides: TGTGCCAGTAGTACGACAGGGATCGGTCAGCCCCAGCATTTT.

The CDR3 loop is CASSLQGRETQYF. DNA of the CDR3: TGTGCCAGCAGTCTACAGGGTCGAGAGACCCAGTACTTC. This chain uses TRBV25-1 with TRBJ2-5, with D perhaps TRBD1 (6 bases). V lost 5 bases and J lost 4, with 11 bases in between. Looked up from germline, CDR1 is MGHDK and CDR2 is SYGVNS. The CDR3 runs to 13 residues.

The rearrangement links TRBV6-5 to TRBJ2-7; 9 positions agree with TRBD2. CDR1 is MNHEY, CDR2 SVGAGI, per germline. V was pared by 0 bases and J by 3 bases, with 3 bases of the junction left unmatched. The CDR3 totals 15 residues. The CDR3 sequence is CASSYSRSGGYEQYF. DNA of the CDR3: TGTGCCAGCAGTTACTCTCGTAGCGGGGGCTACGAGCAGTACTTC.

The V gene is TRBV5-1, the J gene TRBJ1-2; maybe TRBD1 (6 bases). This CDR3 spans 14 amino acids. V lost 0 bases, J lost 3 bases, and 9 bases lay in between. Germline V lookup: CDR1 SGHRS, CDR2 YFSETQ. CDR3 protein: CASSLGGGDYGYTF. The CDR3 DNA sequence: TGCGCCAGCAGCTTGGGAGGGGGTGACTATGGCTACACCTTC. The entire variable domain, with the rest obtained from reference TRBV5-1 and TRBJ1-2, is as follows: KAGVTQTPRYLIKTRGQQVTLSCSPISGHRSVSWYQQTPGQGLQFLFEYFSETQRNKGNFPGRFSGRQFSNSRSEMNVSTLELGDSALYLCASSLGGGDYGYTFGSGTRLTVV.